This is a list of T cell receptor beta chains from one sample in a study of T cell repertoires in cytomegalovirus infection. MiXCR was run by TCRdb on the reads, yielding one entry per CDR3 protein. Of about 600,000 distinct CDR3 sequences detected, roughly 24% appear once; the ten largest clones hold roughly 8%. The sequenced sample was CD8+ T cells from PBMCs. These receptors were taken from a human donor in good health (CMV status not recorded). Some clones in this sample may be carry-over from other donors' samples. Each CDR3 is given with its conserved first and last residue. A D gene is named only where the DNA matches it firmly. Clone size appears in some rows only: once, few, many, or a class for an expanded clone.

TRBD1 TRBJ2-7 few TRBV12-3/TRBV12-4 TGTGCCAGCAGTTTTGGGGACAGTTGGCTCTACGAGCAGTACTTC CASSFGDSWLYEQYF
NA TRBJ1-1 many TRBV7-9 TGTGCCAGCAGCTCGGGGTACACTGAAGCTTTCTTT CASSSGYTEAFF
TRBD2 TRBJ2-1 NA TRBV5-1 TGCGCCAGCAGCTTGACAGGACTAGCGGGGATTGTCAATGAGCAGTTCTTC CASSLTGLAGIVNEQFF
NA TRBJ2-1 NA TRBV28 TGTGCCAGCAGTCCTCTTCTGGCGAACTCCGGAGAGCAGTTCTTC CASSPLLANSGEQFF
TRBD1 TRBJ2-5 NA TRBV3-1 TGTGCCAGCAGCCATCAAGGGACAGCTCAAGAGACCCAGTACTTC CASSHQGTAQETQYF
TRBD2 TRBJ2-3 NA TRBV19 TGTGCCAGTTCTCGGGCTAGCGGGGGCCTTGAAGATACGCAGTATTTT CASSRASGGLEDTQYF
TRBD2 TRBJ2-1 few TRBV6-1 TGTGCCAGCACCTACGGGGGGGCCGGGAATGAGCAGTTCTTC CASTYGGAGNEQFF
NA TRBJ2-5 NA TRBV3-1 TGTGCCAGCAGCCAAGATCTATACCAAGAGACCCAGTACTTC CASSQDLYQETQYF
TRBD2 TRBJ2-2 few TRBV7-2 TGTGCCAGCAGCTTAGACCTAGCGGGGGTTAACACCGGGGAGCTGTTTTTT CASSLDLAGVNTGELFF
TRBD2 TRBJ2-1 many TRBV7-8 TGTGCCAGCAGCTTAGATGTCCTAGCGGGGGGGCCTGAGGATGAGCAGTTCTTC CASSLDVLAGGPEDEQFF
TRBD2 TRBJ2-1 NA TRBV5-4 TGTGCCACCTCTCTGCTAGCGGGCTCCTACAATGAGCAGTTCTTC CATSLLAGSYNEQFF
TRBD2 TRBJ2-1 many TRBV7-2 TGTGCCAGCAGCGCAGAGCTAGCGGGGGGATACAATGAGCAGTTCTTC CASSAELAGGYNEQFF
NA TRBJ2-5 NA TRBV7-2 TGTGCCAGCAGCTTATTCAGGGAGGATCCTACCCAGTACTTC CASSLFREDPTQYF
TRBD1 TRBJ2-2 few TRBV4-1 TGCGCCAGCAGGCGACAGGGTGGCGACACCGGGGAGCTGTTTTTT CASRRQGGDTGELFF
TRBD1 TRBJ2-1 many TRBV7-9 TGTGCCAGCAGCTTAGGACAGGGTACCTACAATGAGCAGTTCTTC CASSLGQGTYNEQFF
TRBD2 TRBJ2-3 few TRBV19 TGTGCCAGTAGTATACGAGCGGGGATAACAGATACGCAGTATTTT CASSIRAGITDTQYF
NA TRBJ2-2 few TRBV11-1 TGTGCCAGCAGCTTAGACCGGGACCCTCGGGCCGGGGAGCTGTTTTTT CASSLDRDPRAGELFF
TRBD1 TRBJ1-1 NA TRBV4-2 TGTGCCAGCAGCCAAGATGCGAAGACAGGGGCCGATGTCATGGTCATGAACACTGAAGCTTTCTTT CASSQDAKTGADVMVMNTEAFF
NA TRBJ1-3 NA TRBV5-5 TGTGCCAGCAGCCTCCGGGACATTGGAAACACCATATATTTT CASSLRDIGNTIYF
NA TRBJ2-1 NA TRBV7-6 TGTGCCAGCAGCTCCCGGGACCAATCCTACAATGAGCAGTTCTTC CASSSRDQSYNEQFF
NA TRBJ2-7 NA TRBV24-1 TGTGCCACCAGTGATTTCATGCGGACGTCAAACGGGACTTACTACGAGCAGTACTTC CATSDFMRTSNGTYYEQYF
NA TRBJ2-5 NA TRBV20-1 TGCAGTGCTAGCGCTGAAGAGACCCAGTACTTC CSASAEETQYF
NA TRBJ2-1 many TRBV7-6 TGTGCCAGCAGCCCGGAGGGTCCCTACAATGAGCAGTTCTTC CASSPEGPYNEQFF
NA TRBJ2-7 many TRBV10-2 TGCGCCAGCAGGGGGACGGCGAGCTCCTACGAGCAGTACTTC CASRGTASSYEQYF
TRBD2 TRBJ2-5 many TRBV4-3 TGCGCCAGCAGCCAGGACATTCCGGGACTAGCGGCTCACCTTCCGTACTTC CASSQDIPGLAAHLPYF
NA TRBJ2-6 NA TRBV10-3 TGTGCCATCAGTGAAGGCAGGGGGGGACCTGGGGCCAACGTCCTGACTTTC CAISEGRGGPGANVLTF
TRBD2 TRBJ2-5 many TRBV7-2 TGTGCCAGCAGCTCCCGGACTAGCGGGGGGTGGCCCCAAGAGACCCAGTACTTC CASSSRTSGGWPQETQYF
NA TRBJ2-1 many TRBV7-8 TGTGCCGGCGTCCCCGGGACGAGTAATGAGCAGTTCTTC CAGVPGTSNEQFF
NA TRBJ2-7 NA TRBV29-1 TGCAGCGTTGAGACCGTTCGAGGGAAGCTCGACGAGCAGTACTTC CSVETVRGKLDEQYF
NA TRBJ2-5 few TRBV7-2 TGTGCCAGCAGCTTAGCCCCCCCCCTTGAGACCCAGTACTTC CASSLAPPLETQYF
NA TRBJ2-5 NA TRBV7-9 TGTGCCAGCAGGCGTGAGGGGGGCGATGAGACCCAGTACTTC CASRREGGDETQYF
TRBD2 TRBJ2-1 NA TRBV20-1 TGCAGTGCTAGAGATAGGAAGCGGGGGGGCCCTTGGTATGAGCAGTTCTTC CSARDRKRGGPWYEQFF
TRBD1 TRBJ2-1 few TRBV6-1 TGTGCCAGCAGCATAACCGGGACAGGGGTCAGCTCCTACAATGAGCAGTTCTTC CASSITGTGVSSYNEQFF
TRBD1 TRBJ2-1 many TRBV7-2 TGTGCCAGCAGCTTAGGGGACAGGGGGAGCTCCTACAATGAGCAGTTCTTC CASSLGDRGSSYNEQFF
TRBD1 TRBJ2-1 NA TRBV20-1 TGCAGTGCTAGCCAGACCGGGACAGGGTCTTACAATGAGCAGTTCTTC CSASQTGTGSYNEQFF
NA TRBJ1-1 NA TRBV7-9 TGTGCCACCAGCGAGGGCATGAAGGAAGCTTTCTTT CATSEGMKEAFF
NA TRBJ2-7 NA TRBV5-5 TGTGCCAGCAGCTTGGCCAGAAGGGCCCCCTACGAGCAGTACTTC CASSLARRAPYEQYF
TRBD2 TRBJ2-1 few TRBV9 TGTGCCAGCAGCGTAGAGGCCCAGCGGGGTTACAATGAGCAGTTCTTC CASSVEAQRGYNEQFF
NA TRBJ1-2 NA TRBV20-1 TGCAGTGCTAGAGATCTTGGACTGGCGGGCGGAATCACCTTC CSARDLGLAGGITF
NA TRBJ2-1 few TRBV20-1 TGCAGTGCTAGAGATTTGAGACATTTTGAACTTAATGAGCAGTTCTTC CSARDLRHFELNEQFF
NA TRBJ2-7 NA TRBV29-1 TGCAGCGTTAAAGATGGCGACTCCTACGAGCAGTACTTC CSVKDGDSYEQYF
NA TRBJ2-7 few TRBV29-1 TGCAGCGTTGAAGGGGGGGCGAACTACGAGCAGTACTTC CSVEGGANYEQYF
TRBD1 TRBJ1-1 few TRBV12-3/TRBV12-4 TGTGCCACCGGGACAGTTACTGAAGCTTTCTTT CATGTVTEAFF
TRBD2 TRBJ2-7 NA TRBV27 TGTGCCAGCAGTTCCCCGGGGGGGGACGAGCAGTACTTC CASSSPGGDEQYF
NA TRBJ2-7 many TRBV7-9 TGTGCCAGCACCAAGGACACCTACGAGCAGTACTTC CASTKDTYEQYF
NA TRBJ1-5 many TRBV7-6 TGTGCCAGCAGCTTAGCTGGGGGGAGTCAGCCCCAGCATTTT CASSLAGGSQPQHF
NA TRBJ2-4 NA TRBV6-2/TRBV6-3 TGTGCCAGCAGTTACGGAAACATTCAGTACTTC CASSYGNIQYF
TRBD1 TRBJ1-5 few TRBV5-5 TGTGCCAGCAGCTTGGCTGGGACAGGGGCCTATCTGGATCAGCCCCAGCATTTT CASSLAGTGAYLDQPQHF
NA TRBJ1-2 many TRBV7-9 TGTGCCAGCAGCGGTGGCAGGGACTATGGCTACACCTTC CASSGGRDYGYTF